This T cell receptor beta chain came from a study of shared clonotypes between healthy human individuals. Germline CDR1 is MNHNS and CDR2 is SASEGT. Losses at the gene ends were 3 bases for V and 3 bases for J; bases not matched to a gene: 7. The CDR3 is made up of 15 amino acids. In replicate PCRs of sorted subsets, about 200 ng DNA, tens of thousands of T cell genomes, was used. Clones were sequenced by immunoSEQ multiplex PCR, and TCRdb holds only the in-frame ones, with some missing. This table has a few million clones, 90% to 95% appearing once. Donors, without exception, were Caucasian adults residing in Nashville, Tennessee. Naive CD4+ cells were CD45RA-selected; the remaining cells were memory.

This TCR was sampled from a young man in good health. Some clones in this sample may be carry-over from other donors' samples. The chain joins TRBV6-1 to TRBJ1-2, with 7 bases matching TRBD1. The source material was naive CD4+ T cells from PBMCs. Documented subset: CD45RA+ positively selected. The CDR3 DNA reads as TGTGCCAGCAGTGATCCCGAGACAGGGCACTATGGCTACACCTTC. Amino acids: CASSDPETGHYGYTF.